The rows below give T cell receptor beta chains drawn from one sample of a study of blood T cell repertoires in COVID-19. Profiling relied on immunoSEQ multiplex PCR, and the TCRdb table lists in-frame clones only, not all of them. The sample records 290,000 or so clones, 75% to 90% being singletons. What was sequenced was peripheral blood. Every receptor here comes from a man aged 18 to 35 with active or convalescent COVID-19. The CDR3 runs from the conserved cysteine through the conserved F or W. The order of the fields is J gene, D gene, V gene, clone size, CDR3 DNA, CDR3 protein. A D gene is named only where the DNA matches it firmly. The size entry is marked missing in some rows and otherwise reads once, few, many or a size class.

>TRBJ2-7|TRBD2|TRBV6-2/TRBV6-3|NA
TGTGCCAGCAGCCCCGTGGGACTAGCGGGAGGTCCACCCTACGAGCAGTACTTC
CASSPVGLAGGPPYEQYF
>TRBJ2-1|TRBD2|TRBV24-1|once
TGTGCCACCAGTGATCCTCGGACTAGCGTCAATGAGCAGTTCTTC
CATSDPRTSVNEQFF
>TRBJ1-5|NA|TRBV5-3|NA
TGTGCCAGAAGATCGAAGGGTTACAGGGATTGTCAGCCCCAGCATTTT
CARRSKGYRDCQPQHF
>TRBJ1-6|NA|TRBV19|NA
TGTGCCAGCCGGTACAGCTCTCGCCTTAATTCACCCCTCCACTTT
CASRYSSRLNSPLHF
>TRBJ1-2|NA|TRBV27|few
TGTGCCAGCAGTCCCCTTTTCGGAGCTAACTATGGCTACACCTTC
CASSPLFGANYGYTF
>TRBJ1-2|TRBD1|TRBV28|few
TGTGCCAGCAGTTCCGGACAGGGACGGGGCTACACCTTC
CASSSGQGRGYTF
>TRBJ1-2|NA|TRBV5-1|NA
TGCGCCAGCAGCTTGGGAGAATTCTATGGCTACACCTTC
CASSLGEFYGYTF
>TRBJ1-1|NA|TRBV6-4|NA
TGTGCCAGCAGGGTCACAGGGACGAACACTGAAGCTTTCTTT
CASRVTGTNTEAFF
>TRBJ1-1|TRBD1|TRBV19|NA
TGTGCCGGTAGTATAGGTGGACAGGGAGGGGCTGAAGCTTTCTTT
CAGSIGGQGGAEAFF
>TRBJ1-1|TRBD1|TRBV5-4|NA
TGTGCCAGCAGCTGGGGGGACAGAAACACTGAAGCTTTCTTT
CASSWGDRNTEAFF
>TRBJ2-7|TRBD1|TRBV24-1|NA
TGTGCCACCAGTGTTTCGGACAGGGACCCCTCCTACGAGCAGTACTTC
CATSVSDRDPSYEQYF
>TRBJ2-7|TRBD2|TRBV6-5|NA
TGTGCCAGCACCAGCGGGAGTACTTCCTACGAGCAGTACTTC
CASTSGSTSYEQYF
>TRBJ2-2|TRBD1|TRBV7-2|NA
TGTGCCAGCAGCGTACGCCCGGGACAGGGGGGCACTGGGGAGCTGTTTTTT
CASSVRPGQGGTGELFF
>TRBJ1-2|TRBD1|TRBV6-5|few
TGTGCCAGCAGGGGAACAGGGGGACGGAGGGATGGCTACACCTTC
CASRGTGGRRDGYTF
>TRBJ2-7|NA|TRBV19|NA
TGTGCCAGTAGTATTCGTTGGACATCGACTTCCTACGAGCAGTACTTC
CASSIRWTSTSYEQYF
>TRBJ1-6|NA|TRBV5-6|few
TGTGCCAGCAGCTTGGTAACCTCAGGGGCTTCACCCCTCCACTTT
CASSLVTSGASPLHF
>TRBJ1-4|TRBD1|TRBV18|NA
TGTGCCAGCTCACCGGGGACAGGGAATGAAAAACTGTTTTTT
CASSPGTGNEKLFF
>TRBJ2-1|NA|TRBV2|NA
TGTGCCAGCAGTGTTGGTCGGGGGTCCTACAATGAGCAGTTCTTC
CASSVGRGSYNEQFF
>TRBJ1-4|TRBD1|TRBV7-9|NA
TGTGCCAGCAGCTTGACAGGGGGTCGGGGTGAAAAACTGTTTTTT
CASSLTGGRGEKLFF